These 32 T cell receptor beta chains came from one sample sequenced in a study of neurological immune-mediated disorders. One entry per CDR3 protein results from TCRdb running MiXCR on the 5' RACE reads. The sample carries tens of thousands of distinct CDR3 sequences, over 3.5% recorded once. Sequencing input: CD4+ T cells from blood. Receptors were obtained from a woman aged 40 to 50 with multiple sclerosis.

This chain uses TRBV29-1 with TRBJ2-1, with TRBD2 identical over 13 bases. The germline CDR1 and CDR2 sequences are SQVTM and ANQGSEA. Unmatched junction bases numbered 11, after V lost 3 bases and J lost 12 bases. CDR3 length: 15 amino acids. The CDR3: CSVDPLAGGTDTQFF. The CDR3 DNA is TGCAGCGTTGACCCACTAGCGGGGGGGACAGATACGCAGTTCTTC.

Many counts were recorded for this clonotype. This rearrangement joins TRBV11-2 to TRBJ1-2; no clear D gene. Trimming left V 0 bases short and J 6 bases short, with 5 bases between. Germline loops: CDR1 SGHAT, CDR2 FQNNGV. The CDR3 has 12 residues. CDR3 protein: CASSLDWDGYTF. CDR3 DNA sequence: TGTGCCAGCAGCTTAGATTGGGATGGCTACACCTTC.

This clonotype was recorded at least ten times. The rearrangement uses TRBV7-9 and TRBJ2-7; TRBD1 matches at 7 bases. This CDR3 has 12 residues. The junction had 3 bases not matched to a gene; V was cut back by 5 bases and J by 5 bases. From germline, CDR1 is SEHNR and CDR2 FQNEAQ (reference sequence). The CDR3 coding sequence is TGTGCCAGCAGCCGAGACAGGGACGAGCAGTACTTC. It translates to CASSRDRDEQYF.

This clonotype was seen repeatedly, ten times or more. The chain links TRBV27 to TRBJ2-7; D ambiguous. The CDR3 runs 13 residues. Per germline, CDR1 MNHEY and CDR2 SMNVEV (reference sequence). The V end lost 2 bases, the J end lost 0 bases, and 5 bases lay between the germline ends. The CDR3 bases are TGTGCCAGCAGTTTAAGTCGCTCCTACGAGCAGTACTTC. It encodes CASSLSRSYEQYF.

This clonotype was found many times. This chain uses TRBV5-1 with TRBJ1-2; tentatively, D is TRBD1 (5 bases). Germline V CDR1 and CDR2: SGHRS, YFSETQ. V was pared by 0 bases and J by 2 bases, with 11 bases between. CDR3 length equals 15 residues. The CDR3 DNA sequence: TGCGCCAGCAGCTTGGTGGGGGAGGCCAACTATGGCTACACCTTC. This sequence encodes CASSLVGEANYGYTF.

This clonotype showed up many times. V gene TRBV7-6 combines with J gene TRBJ2-3, with TRBD1 identical over 7 bases. The germline V gene has CDR1 SGHVS and CDR2 FNYEAQ. The CDR3 runs 16 residues. With V trimmed by 2 bases and J by 3 bases, 8 bases remained unmatched. The CDR3 DNA reads TGTGCCAGCAGCTTATTGAGGGGGCGTAGGACAGATACGCAGTATTTT. Translated: CASSLLRGRRTDTQYF.

This clonotype was observed many times. V usage is TRBV5-1 and J usage is TRBJ1-2; TRBD1 matches 7 bases. Germline V CDR1 and CDR2: SGHRS, YFSETQ. The CDR3 has 14 residues. The V and J ends lost 0 bases and 5 bases, in that order; junction bases with no gene match: 4. The CDR3 spells CASSLVGGEYGYTF. The CDR3 bases are TGCGCCAGCAGCTTGGTAGGGGGCGAGTATGGCTACACCTTC.

This clonotype appeared a few times. J is TRBJ1-1 and V is TRBV5-1; 7 bases agree with TRBD1. V gave up 4 bases and J gave up 9 bases; unmatched junction bases: 12. The CDR3 loop spans 14 amino acids. The germline CDR1 and CDR2 sequences are SGHRS and YFSETQ. In DNA, the CDR3 is TGCGCCAGCAGCCTCGACACGGCAGGGGGAAAAGCTTTCTTT. It translates to CASSLDTAGGKAFF.

A word on this clonotype: A much larger clone is a single base away; this may be a read error. The CDR3 loop is CASRDFKNTEAFF. The CDR3 bases are TGTGCCAGCAGAGACTTTAAGAACACTGAAGCTTTCTTT. V gene TRBV6-5 combines with J gene TRBJ1-1; D is ambiguous. Germline CDR1 and CDR2: MNHEY and SVGAGI. The V gene lost 6 bases and the J gene lost 1 base, with 9 bases spanning the gap. The CDR3 spans 13 residues.

This chain uses TRBV20-1 with TRBJ2-3; 10 bases map to TRBD2. Germline trimming cut 8 bases from V and 6 bases from J; bases unmatched to any gene: 5. The CDR3 has 12 amino acids. Germline V lookup: CDR1 DFQATT, CDR2 SNEGSKA (reference sequence). CDR3 residues: CSPGLAWDTQYF. DNA of the CDR3: TGCAGTCCGGGACTAGCGTGGGATACGCAGTATTTT.

This chain uses TRBV5-1 with TRBJ2-1, with D unclear. The CDR3 totals 12 residues. The ends were cut back, 0 bases at V and 7 bases at J, with 5 bases in the middle. The V gene's germline CDR1 is SGHRS and CDR2 YFSETQ. The CDR3 sequence is CASSLEGNEQFF. The DNA for the CDR3 is TGCGCCAGCAGCTTGGAAGGGAATGAGCAGTTCTTC.

In its sample, this clonotype was seen many times. This chain joins TRBV10-3 and TRBJ2-1, with a weak D call TRBD1 (5 bases). The CDR3 extends over 16 amino acids. Germline CDR1 ENHRY, CDR2 SYGVKD. Trimming cost V 0 bases and J 2 bases, with 11 bases left between them. Here the CDR3 reads CAISESNRQTYNEQFF. In DNA form, the CDR3 reads TGTGCCATCAGTGAGTCGAATCGACAGACCTACAATGAGCAGTTCTTC.

This clonotype has at least ten counts. The chain couples TRBV24-1 to TRBJ2-1; 11 bases line up with TRBD1. V trimming: 4 bases; J trimming: 7 bases; junction bases outside the gene matches: 8. Germline CDR1 is KGHDR and CDR2 is SFDVKD. This CDR3 spans 16 amino acids. For the CDR3, the DNA is TGTGCCACCAGTGACTATGGACAGGGGGCAAAGAATGAGCAGTTCTTC. This translates into CATSDYGQGAKNEQFF.

This clonotype was recorded many times. Here the CDR3 DNA reads TGTGCCATCAGTGAGTCGGGAATGAACACTGAAGCTTTCTTT. This codes for CAISESGMNTEAFF. The V and J genes are TRBV10-3 and TRBJ1-1; D not resolved. This CDR3 is 14 amino acids long. V was trimmed by 0 bases and J by 0 bases, leaving 5 bases between them. Per germline, CDR1 ENHRY and CDR2 SYGVKD.

This clonotype showed up many times. The CDR3 DNA follows: TGTGCCAGCAGCCCAAAGACTAGCGGGGGTACAGATACGCAGTATTTT. Amino acid sequence: CASSPKTSGGTDTQYF. This sequence joins TRBV12-3 or TRBV12-4 and TRBJ2-3; 12 positions agree with TRBD2. This CDR3 has 16 residues. Trimming took 6 bases from V and 3 from J; bases not matched to a gene: 7.

This clonotype was counted many times. The rearrangement links TRBV7-6 to TRBJ1-6; 9 bases are a match to TRBD1. Germline trimming cut 3 bases from V and 0 bases from J; bases unmatched to any gene: 3. The CDR3 is 17 amino acids. CDR1 and CDR2 (germline): SGHVS, FNYEAQ. The CDR3 loop reads CASSLGQGHSYNSPLHF. As DNA, the CDR3 is TGTGCCAGCAGCTTGGGACAGGGCCACTCCTATAATTCACCCCTCCACTTT.

This clonotype was found many times. The chain is built from TRBV12-3 or TRBV12-4 and TRBJ1-2, with D possibly being TRBD1 (6 bases). The CDR3 runs 14 residues. Trimming removed 2 bases at V and 3 bases at J, with 10 bases between. In DNA, the CDR3 is TGTGCCAGCAGTTTAAGGGGGGCCCACTATGGCTACACCTTC. Translation: CASSLRGAHYGYTF.

This clonotype came up many times. The CDR3 coding sequence is TGCGCCAGCAGTTGGCTAGCGGGAAACAATGAGCAGTTCTTC. Residues: CASSWLAGNNEQFF. The rearrangement joins TRBV5-1 to TRBJ2-1, with 9 bases fitting TRBD2. Germline CDR1 and CDR2: SGHRS and YFSETQ. J gave up 5 bases and V 5 bases, and 5 bases lay outside the gene matches. CDR3 size: 14 residues.

This clonotype has ten or more counts. This chain joins TRBV20-1 and TRBJ1-2; D not certain. V was clipped by 0 bases and J by 7 bases, with 15 bases between them. This CDR3 has 14 amino acids. Germline values: CDR1 DFQATT, CDR2 SNEGSKA (reference sequence). CDR3 sequence (DNA): TGCAGTGCTAGAGATTACAAGGGTCTTGGTGGCTACACCTTC. Protein: CSARDYKGLGGYTF.

This clonotype has a count of ten or more. The rearrangement links TRBV25-1 to TRBJ1-2; no reliable D call. The V end was cut by 5 bases, the J end by 4 bases, with 14 bases between. Germline V gene sequence: CDR1 MGHDK, CDR2 SYGVNS. The CDR3 totals 14 residues. CDR3 sequence reads: CASSSAGGSYGYTF. The CDR3 nucleotides are TGTGCCAGCAGTTCGGCGGGAGGGAGCTATGGCTACACCTTC.

This rearrangement joins TRBV28 to TRBJ2-3, with TRBD2 matching 12 bases. V lost 6 bases to trimming and J lost 8 bases; unmatched junction nucleotides: 0. The CDR3 contains 12 residues. The germline V gene encodes CDR1 MDHEN and CDR2 SYDVKM. The CDR3 sequence is CASRTSGGTQYF. The CDR3 coding sequence is TGTGCCAGCAGGACTAGCGGGGGTACGCAGTATTTT.

The chain couples TRBV3-1 to TRBJ2-1, with D possibly TRBD2 on 5 matching bases. V was trimmed by 4 bases and J by 12 bases, leaving 19 bases between them. The CDR3 length is 14 residues. Germline values: CDR1 LGHDT, CDR2 YNNKEL (reference sequence). The CDR3 DNA follows: TGTGCCAGCAGCCCCGGGGTCGGGGTTGATACGCAGTTCTTC. It yields the protein CASSPGVGVDTQFF.

This clonotype was seen ten or more times. The genes are TRBV2 and TRBJ1-5; the D gene is possibly TRBD1 (5 bases). V was cut by 8 bases and J by 3 bases, with 8 bases left in between. CDR3 length: 12 residues. Germline V gives CDR1 SNHLY, CDR2 FYNNEI. The CDR3 sequence: CASRDLNQPQHF. The CDR3 bases are TGTGCCAGCCGGGACCTCAATCAGCCCCAGCATTTT. The full variable domain, completed using reference TRBV2 and TRBJ1-5, is EPEVTQTPSHQVTQMGQEVILRCVPISNHLYFYWYRQILGQKVEFLVSFYNNEISEKSEIFDDQFSVERPDGSNFTLKIRSTKLEDSAMYFCASRDLNQPQHFGDGTRLSIL.

This clonotype was observed many times. V and J are TRBV12-3 or TRBV12-4 and TRBJ1-1; 7 bases fit TRBD1. This CDR3 spans 13 amino acids. J lost 10 bases, V lost 3 bases, and 8 bases had no gene match. The CDR3 is CASSFSGGRVAFF. As DNA, the CDR3 is TGTGCCAGCAGTTTTTCAGGGGGTCGCGTAGCTTTCTTT.

In its sample, this clonotype was seen many times. CDR3 residues: CSASTQMNTEAFF. The CDR3, as DNA: TGCAGTGCTAGCACGCAGATGAACACTGAAGCTTTCTTT. J is TRBJ1-1 and V is TRBV20-1; D gene unclear. V gave up 3 bases and J gave up 0 bases, with 8 bases separating them. The CDR3 is 13 amino acids. Germline V CDR1 and CDR2: DFQATT, SNEGSKA (reference sequence).

This clonotype came up many times. V gene TRBV12-3 or TRBV12-4 combines with J gene TRBJ1-1; no definite D call. The CDR3 is 12 residues long. Trimming stripped 4 bases from V and 1 base from J, with 4 bases between. The CDR3: CASSYKNTEAFF. CDR3 nucleotide sequence: TGTGCCAGCAGTTACAAGAACACTGAAGCTTTCTTT.

This clonotype has ten or more counts. The chain has TRBV5-6 and TRBJ2-1; D gene uncertain. Between the trimmed V and J ends, which lost 1 base and 4 bases, there was a span of 12 bases. CDR1 and CDR2 (germline): SGHDT, YYEEEE. CDR3 length equals 15 residues. The chain's CDR3 is CASSLLQKQYNEQFF. DNA of the CDR3: TGTGCCAGCAGCTTGTTACAGAAACAATACAATGAGCAGTTCTTC.

In its sample, this clonotype was seen many times. The genes are TRBV5-1 and TRBJ1-4, with a possible D match to TRBD1 (5 bases). Germline V gives CDR1 SGHRS, CDR2 YFSETQ. The CDR3 spans 16 residues. With 2 bases removed from V and 0 bases from J, the gap between germline ends came to 11 bases. The CDR3: CASSLGGVATNEKLFF. Here the CDR3 DNA reads TGCGCCAGCAGCTTAGGAGGGGTTGCAACTAATGAAAAACTGTTTTTT.

CDR3 residues: CSASGQGASDEQFF. CDR3 DNA sequence: TGCAGTGCTAGTGGACAGGGGGCCAGTGATGAGCAGTTCTTC. The chain uses TRBV20-1 and TRBJ2-1, with 11 bases fitting TRBD1. The V gene's germline CDR1 is DFQATT and CDR2 SNEGSKA (reference sequence). Germline trimming cut 3 bases from V and 8 bases from J; bases unmatched to any gene: 6. The CDR3 extends over 14 amino acids.

This clonotype was seen at least ten times. The chain is built from TRBV3-1 and TRBJ2-2; D uncertain. The germline V gene has CDR1 LGHDT and CDR2 YNNKEL (reference sequence). V lost 6 bases and J lost 1, with 9 bases in between. CDR3 length: 14 residues. CDR3 amino acids: CASSSRLNTGELFF. For the CDR3, the DNA is TGTGCCAGCAGTTCCCGACTGAACACCGGGGAGCTGTTTTTT. Full variable domain (rest looked up from reference TRBV3-1 and TRBJ2-2): DTAVSQTPKYLVTQMGNDKSIKCEQNLGHDTMYWYKQDSKKFLKIMFSYNNKELIINETVPNRFSPKSPDKAHLNLHINSLELGDSAVYFCASSSRLNTGELFFGEGSRLTVL.

This clonotype was counted at least ten times. This chain links TRBV6-5 with TRBJ1-5; D remains ambiguous. V shed 2 bases and J shed 3 bases, with 5 bases lying between them. The CDR3 is 13 amino acids. Germline V gene data show CDR1 as MNHEY and CDR2 as SVGAGI. This CDR3 reads CASSYTLNQPQHF. In nucleotides, the CDR3 is TGTGCCAGCAGTTACACGCTCAATCAGCCCCAGCATTTT.

This clonotype was recorded many times. The chain carries TRBV5-1 and TRBJ1-5, with D maybe TRBD1 (5 bases). This CDR3 contains 15 residues. Looked up from germline, CDR1 is SGHRS and CDR2 is YFSETQ. V shed 0 bases and J shed 6 bases, with 13 bases lying between them. CDR3 bases: TGCGCCAGCAGCTTGGGGGAGGGGAGTAGTCAGCCCCAGCATTTT. It translates to CASSLGEGSSQPQHF.